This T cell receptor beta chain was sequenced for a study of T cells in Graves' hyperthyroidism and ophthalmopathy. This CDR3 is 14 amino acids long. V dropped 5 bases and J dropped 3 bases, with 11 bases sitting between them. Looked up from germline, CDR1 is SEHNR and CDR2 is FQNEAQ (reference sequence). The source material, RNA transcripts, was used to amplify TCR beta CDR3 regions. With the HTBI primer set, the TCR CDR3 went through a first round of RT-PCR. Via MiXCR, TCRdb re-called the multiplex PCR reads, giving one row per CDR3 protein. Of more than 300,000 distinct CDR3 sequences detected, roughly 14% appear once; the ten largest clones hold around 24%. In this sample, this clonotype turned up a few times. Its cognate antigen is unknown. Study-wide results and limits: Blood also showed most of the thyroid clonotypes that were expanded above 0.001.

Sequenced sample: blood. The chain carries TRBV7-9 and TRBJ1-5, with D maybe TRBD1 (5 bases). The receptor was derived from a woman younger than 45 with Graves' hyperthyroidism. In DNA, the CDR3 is TGTGCCAGCAGCCACACAGGCATCAATCAGCCCCAGCATTTT. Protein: CASSHTGINQPQHF.